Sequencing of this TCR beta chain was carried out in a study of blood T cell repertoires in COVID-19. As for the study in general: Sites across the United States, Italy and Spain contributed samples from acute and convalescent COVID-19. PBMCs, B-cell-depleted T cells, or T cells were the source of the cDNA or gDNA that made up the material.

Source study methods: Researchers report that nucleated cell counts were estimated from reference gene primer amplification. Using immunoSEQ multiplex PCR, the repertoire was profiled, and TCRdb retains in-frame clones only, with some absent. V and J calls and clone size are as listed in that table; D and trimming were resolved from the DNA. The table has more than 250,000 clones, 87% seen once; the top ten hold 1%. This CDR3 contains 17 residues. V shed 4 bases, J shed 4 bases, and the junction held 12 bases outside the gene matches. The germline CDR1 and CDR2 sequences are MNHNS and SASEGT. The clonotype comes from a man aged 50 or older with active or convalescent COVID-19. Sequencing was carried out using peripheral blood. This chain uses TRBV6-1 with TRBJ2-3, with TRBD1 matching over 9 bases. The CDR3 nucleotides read TGTGCCAGCAGTGTTATGGGAGACAGGGGGTTTGCAGATACGCAGTATTTT. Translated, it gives CASSVMGDRGFADTQYF.